The 4 T cell receptor beta chains below were found in one sample sequenced in a study of response to subunit inactivated influenza vaccine. TCRdb called the RT-PCR reads again in MiXCR, with one record for every CDR3 protein. The data contain roughly 150,000 distinct CDR3 sequences, approximately 10% of them singletons. This material consisted of non-naive T cells sorted from PBMCs, taken roughly 47 days after vaccination. All receptors derive from a man in his fifties who received an inactivated influenza vaccine.

This clonotype occurred many times. The gene calls are TRBV10-3 and TRBJ1-2, with 8 bases fitting TRBD1. CDR1 and CDR2 from the germline V gene are ENHRY and SYGVKD. The CDR3 spans 13 residues. J was trimmed by 4 bases and V by 3 bases; bases with no gene match: 1. The CDR3, as DNA: TGTGCCATCAGTGACGGACAGGGCTATGGCTACACCTTC. Residues: CAISDGQGYGYTF.

This clonotype appeared a few times. The chain employs TRBV4-3 and TRBJ1-1; the D is unclear. The CDR3 sequence is 15 residues long. Germline V gene data show CDR1 as LGHNA and CDR2 as YSLEER. Trimming took 0 bases from V and 1 from J, leaving 9 bases between them. This CDR3 is CASSQDWEGNTEAFF. In nucleotides, the CDR3 is TGCGCCAGCAGCCAAGATTGGGAAGGGAACACTGAAGCTTTCTTT.

The chain joins TRBV24-1 to TRBJ2-3; perhaps TRBD1 as D (5 bases). Germline V CDR1 and CDR2: KGHDR, SFDVKD. Trimming removed 9 bases at V and 4 bases at J, with 19 bases between. This CDR3 contains 15 residues. CDR3 DNA sequence: TGTGCCACCCGGCCTGGCAGGGTGGACGCAGATACGCAGTATTTT. It is translated as CATRPGRVDADTQYF.

In this sample, this clonotype turned up many times. The genes are TRBV12-3 or TRBV12-4 and TRBJ2-2; 8 bases fit TRBD1. V lost 5 bases to trimming and J lost 7 bases; unmatched junction nucleotides: 6. The CDR3 extends over 14 amino acids. The CDR3 region is CASSPGQGGGELFF. CDR3 nucleotide sequence: TGTGCCAGCAGTCCCGGACAGGGAGGCGGGGAGCTGTTTTTT.